The 24 T cell receptor beta chains reported below all come from one sample, sequenced in a study of T cell responses to AZD1222 COVID-19 vaccine. Clones were read by immunoSEQ multiplex PCR, and TCRdb kept only the in-frame ones, dropping some. The table has 90,000 to 150,000 clones, approximately 90% seen once. The material sequenced was peripheral blood, taken 28 days after the second AZD1222 dose. These receptors all stem from an adult who received the AZD1222 COVID-19 vaccine.

The V gene is TRBV7-2, the J gene TRBJ2-7; TRBD2 aligns across 10 bases. There are 16 residues in the CDR3. In germline, CDR1 is SGHTA, CDR2 FQGNSA. With V trimmed by 2 bases and J by 4 bases, 8 bases remained unmatched. The CDR3 is CASSLSTQRGGYEQYF. DNA for the CDR3: TGTGCCAGCAGCTTAAGTACTCAGCGGGGGGGTTACGAGCAGTACTTC.

CDR3 in DNA: TGTGCCAGCAGTCCTAACCGACGGAACTCTGGAAACACCATATATTTT. Its translation is CASSPNRRNSGNTIYF. The chain is built from TRBV9 and TRBJ1-3; no clear D gene. Germline CDR1 reads SGDLS; CDR2 reads YYNGEE. The CDR3 extends over 16 amino acids. Trimming shortened V by 5 bases and J by 0 bases, and 15 bases separated the two germline ends.

This chain joins TRBV10-3 and TRBJ2-5; TRBD1 agrees at 7 bases. Germline CDR1 reads ENHRY; CDR2 reads SYGVKD. This CDR3 region has 14 residues. The ends lost 5 bases at V and 5 bases at J; junction bases unmatched: 8. The CDR3 is CAISQPTGRETQYF. The CDR3 DNA reads TGTGCCATCAGTCAACCGACAGGGCGGGAGACCCAGTACTTC.

The chain links TRBV3-1 (or the pseudogene TRBV3-2) to TRBJ1-2, with 8 bases aligning to TRBD1. CDR3 length: 18 amino acids. Germline CDR1 reads LGHDT; CDR2 reads YNNKEL (reference sequence). The junction had 18 bases not matched to a gene; V was cut back by 2 bases and J by 7 bases. The CDR3 loop is CASSQKIWGWGRGPGYTF. Written as DNA, the CDR3 is TGTGCCAGCAGCCAAAAGATATGGGGATGGGGCAGGGGGCCTGGCTACACCTTC.

J is TRBJ1-5 and V is TRBV7-2, with D uncertain. Germline CDR1 and CDR2: SGHTA and FQGNSA. Trimming stripped 5 bases from V and 1 base from J, with 15 bases between. The CDR3 sequence is 16 residues long. CDR3 loop: CASSLHGPTSNQPQHF. Here the CDR3 DNA reads TGTGCCAGCAGCCTCCACGGCCCTACGAGCAATCAGCCCCAGCATTTT.

The V gene is TRBV18, the J gene TRBJ1-4; D might be TRBD1 (5 bases). The V gene lost 0 bases and the J gene lost 6 bases, with 11 bases spanning the gap. The CDR3 spans 15 residues. Germline V gene sequence: CDR1 KGHSH, CDR2 LQKENI. CDR3 bases: TGTGCCAGCTCACCACCGGGGGTGTTTGATGAAAAACTGTTTTTT. This gives the protein CASSPPGVFDEKLFF.

This clone was found once. The gene calls are TRBV6-5 and TRBJ1-5; a weak D match, TRBD1 (5 bases). This CDR3 is 14 amino acids long. Germline-derived CDR1 and CDR2 are MNHEY and SVGAGI. Between the trimmed V and J ends, which lost 4 bases and 6 bases, there was a span of 13 bases. The CDR3 sequence is CASSWEGQGQPQHF. In nucleotides, the CDR3 is TGTGCCAGCAGTTGGGAGGGTCAGGGTCAGCCCCAGCATTTT.

This clone was seen a few times. The J gene is TRBJ1-5, the V gene TRBV23-1; tentatively, D is TRBD1 (6 bases). TRBV23-1 is classed as an ORF, of uncertain function. Trimming took off 7 bases at V and 7 bases at J, with 17 bases between the two ends. The CDR3 sequence is 14 residues long. CDR3: CASISWGAGQPQHF. DNA of the CDR3: TGCGCCAGCATTAGTTGGGGGGCAGGGCAGCCCCAGCATTTT.

The chain joins TRBV13 to TRBJ1-4; D gene ambiguous. Trimming removed 5 bases at V and 8 bases at J, with 21 bases between. CDR1 and CDR2 from the germline V gene are PRHDT and FYEKMQ (reference sequence). CDR3 length: 16 amino acids. This CDR3 reads CASSPGPGSGREKLFF. CDR3 in DNA: TGTGCCAGCAGCCCAGGTCCTGGGTCGGGCCGAGAAAAACTGTTTTTT.

This chain uses TRBV11-2 with TRBJ1-2; D is unresolved. V lost 2 bases, J lost 4 bases, and 14 bases lay in between. The germline CDR1 and CDR2 sequences are SGHAT and FQNNGV. There are 15 residues in the CDR3. CDR3 protein: CASSLRLTSGYGYTF. The CDR3 DNA reads TGTGCCAGCAGCTTAAGACTGACGAGTGGCTATGGCTACACCTTC.

The rearrangement uses TRBV7-2 and TRBJ1-5; no clear D. Germline V lookup: CDR1 SGHTA, CDR2 FQGNSA. V gave up 3 bases and J gave up 4 bases, with 7 bases separating them. CDR3 length: 13 residues. The CDR3 nucleotides are TGTGCCAGCAGCTTTGAAAGGAATCAGCCCCAGCATTTT. Translation gives CASSFERNQPQHF.

A word on this clone: The junction does not match germline at one end; this may be a read error. The genes are TRBV27 and TRBJ1-2; no reliable D call. This CDR3 has 14 residues. CDR1 and CDR2 (germline): MNHEY, SMNVEV (reference sequence). In DNA form, the CDR3 reads TGTGCCGGCAGTTTAGGGCCAACTAACTATGGCTACACCTTC. Protein product: CAGSLGPTNYGYTF.

This clone appeared a single time. The chain combines TRBV28 with TRBJ2-7; D is tentatively TRBD1 or TRBD2 (5 bases each). Germline-derived CDR1 and CDR2 are MDHEN and SYDVKM. With 7 bases removed from V and 5 bases from J, the gap between germline ends came to 12 bases. CDR3 length equals 12 residues. The CDR3 region has the DNA TGTGCCAGCACCCTTCGGGGCGACGAGCAGTACTTC. Protein sequence: CASTLRGDEQYF.

Regarding this clone: The junction departs from germline at one end; a sequencing error may be responsible. The same CDR3 is also encoded by other DNA sequences in this sample. The genes are TRBV2 and TRBJ1-2, with D hard to call. The CDR3 contains 15 residues. Germline loops: CDR1 SNHLY, CDR2 FYNNEI. This chain's CDR3 is CASSEAPRQHYGYTF. CDR3 bases: TGTGCCAGCAGCGAAGCGCCTCGGCAGCACTATGGCTACACCTTC.

The chain has TRBV11-2 and TRBJ1-6, with a tentative D call TRBD1 (5 bases). Trimming removed 1 base from V and 2 bases from J, with 12 bases in between. Germline CDR1 reads SGHAT; CDR2 reads FQNNGV. This CDR3 is 17 amino acids long. The CDR3 here is CASSLGRGWTYNSPLHF. DNA for the CDR3: TGTGCCAGCAGCTTAGGGCGGGGGTGGACCTATAATTCACCCCTCCACTTT.

This clone was recorded once. CDR3 coding DNA: TGTGCCAGCTCACCCGGGACGGCTAACACTGAAGCTTTCTTT. Protein product: CASSPGTANTEAFF. The chain recombines TRBV18 with TRBJ1-1; tentative D call: TRBD1 (5 bases). Between the trimmed V and J ends, which lost 3 bases and 2 bases, there was a span of 10 bases. Germline V gene sequence: CDR1 KGHSH, CDR2 LQKENI. The CDR3 runs to 14 residues.

The chain links TRBV5-4 to TRBJ2-1, with 11 bases that match TRBD2. The CDR3 length is 16 residues. CDR1 SGHNT and CDR2 YYREEE come from the germline V gene (reference sequence). Trimming cost V 4 bases and J 4 bases; bases outside gene matches: 7. Here the CDR3 reads CASSVDPSGGYNEQFF. Written as DNA, the CDR3 is TGTGCCAGCAGCGTAGACCCTAGCGGGGGGTACAATGAGCAGTTCTTC.

This clone has a handful of counts. The V gene is TRBV6-1, the J gene TRBJ1-5; 8 nucleotides align to TRBD1. J lost 7 bases, V lost 3 bases, and 11 bases had no gene match. Germline V gene lookup returns CDR1 MNHNS and CDR2 SASEGT. This CDR3 has 16 residues. The CDR3 loop reads CASSDPRTGSQQPQHF. CDR3 DNA sequence: TGTGCCAGCAGTGATCCTAGGACAGGGAGCCAACAGCCCCAGCATTTT.

This chain joins TRBV5-4 and TRBJ1-1; no clear D gene. There are 14 residues in the CDR3. CDR1 and CDR2 (germline): SGHNT, YYREEE (reference sequence). V was clipped by 6 bases and J by 1 base, with 13 bases between them. The CDR3 loop reads CASKREAGNTEAFF. As DNA, the CDR3 is TGTGCCAGCAAAAGGGAGGCCGGGAACACTGAAGCTTTCTTT. The full variable domain, completed using reference TRBV5-4 and TRBJ1-1, is ETGVTQSPTHLIKTRGQQVTLRCSSQSGHNTVSWYQQALGQGPQFIFQYYREEENGRGNFPPRFSGLQFPNYSSELNVNALELDDSALYLCASKREAGNTEAFFGQGTRLTVV.

The chain joins TRBV19 to TRBJ1-1, with D perhaps TRBD1 (5 bases). CDR3 length: 16 residues. The V and J ends lost 5 bases and 4 bases respectively, with 20 bases between them. Germline lookup yields CDR1 LNHDA and CDR2 SQIVND (reference sequence). As DNA, the CDR3 is TGTGCCAGTAGTCCCCAACGGGCAGGGAGGAGCACTGAAGCTTTCTTT. It specifies CASSPQRAGRSTEAFF.

The chain links TRBV7-2 to TRBJ1-5; possibly TRBD1 for D (6 bases). There are 13 residues in the CDR3. V dropped 5 bases and J dropped 1 base, with 6 bases sitting between them. CDR1 SGHTA and CDR2 FQGNSA come from the germline V gene. The CDR3 DNA reads TGTGCCAGCAGCCAGGGGAGCAATCAGCCCCAGCATTTT. This encodes CASSQGSNQPQHF.

This chain connects TRBV10-3 to TRBJ1-5, with D tentatively TRBD1 (5 bases). Germline-derived CDR1 and CDR2 are ENHRY and SYGVKD. The CDR3 is 14 amino acids. Trimming took off 3 bases at V and 5 bases at J, with 11 bases between the two ends. The CDR3 coding sequence is TGTGCCATCAGTGACGGCAGGGATTATCAGCCCCAGCATTTT. Protein sequence: CAISDGRDYQPQHF.

The V and J genes are TRBV30 and TRBJ1-6; D perhaps matches TRBD1 (6 bases). From germline, CDR1 is GTSNPN and CDR2 SVGIG (reference sequence). V was cut by 2 bases and J by 6 bases, with 11 bases left in between. This CDR3 is 14 amino acids long. This chain's CDR3 is CAWSFGTRNSPLHF. For the CDR3, the DNA is TGTGCCTGGAGTTTTGGGACACGTAATTCACCCCTCCACTTT.

This clone was observed a handful of times. The V gene is TRBV14, the J gene TRBJ1-2, with 7 bases aligning to TRBD1. This CDR3 comprises 13 residues. Germline CDR1 is SGHDN and CDR2 is FVKESK. With V trimmed by 4 bases and J by 4 bases, 3 bases remained unmatched. CDR3 sequence reads: CASSRDRVYGYTF. CDR3 DNA: TGTGCCAGCAGCCGCGACAGGGTCTATGGCTACACCTTC.